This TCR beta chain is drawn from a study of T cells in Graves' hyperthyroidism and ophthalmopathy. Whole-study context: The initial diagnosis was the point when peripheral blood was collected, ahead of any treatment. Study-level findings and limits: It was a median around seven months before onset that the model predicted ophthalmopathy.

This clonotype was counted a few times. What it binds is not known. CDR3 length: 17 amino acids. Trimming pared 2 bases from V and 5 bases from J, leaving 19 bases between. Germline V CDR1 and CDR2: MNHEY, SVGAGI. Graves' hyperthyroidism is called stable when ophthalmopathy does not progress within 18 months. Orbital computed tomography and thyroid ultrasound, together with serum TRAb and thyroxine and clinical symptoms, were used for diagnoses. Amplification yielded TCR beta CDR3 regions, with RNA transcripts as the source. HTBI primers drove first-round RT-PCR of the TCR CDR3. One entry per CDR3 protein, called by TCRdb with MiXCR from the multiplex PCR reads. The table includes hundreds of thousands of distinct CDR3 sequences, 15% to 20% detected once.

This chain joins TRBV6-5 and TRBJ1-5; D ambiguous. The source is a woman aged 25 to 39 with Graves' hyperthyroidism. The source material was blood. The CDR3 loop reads CASSYPSATRTDQPQHF. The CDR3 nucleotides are TGTGCCAGCAGTTACCCCTCGGCGACGAGGACGGATCAGCCCCAGCATTTT.